Presented here are 29 T cell receptor beta chains from one specimen sequenced in a study of PD-1 blockade in classical Hodgkin lymphoma. Each patient experienced a relapse that followed autologous stem cell transplantation, and brentuximab vedotin exposure varied. Generated by immunoSEQ multiplex PCR, the TCRdb table keeps only in-frame clones and is missing some. This sample yields some 100,000 clones, of which approximately 92% are seen a single time; approximately 2.8% belongs to the top ten. Source: peripheral blood mononuclear cells (PBMCs), taken at baseline. These receptors all stem from a human donor with classical Hodgkin lymphoma.

This chain uses TRBV21-1 with TRBJ1-5. TRBV21-1 is noted as a pseudogene. The CDR3 extends over 15 amino acids. The CDR3, as DNA: TGTGCCAGCAAGTCTCGGCGGCGGAGCAATCAGCCCCAGCATTTT. Its translation is CASKSRRRSNQPQHF.

The chain uses TRBV5-1 and TRBJ2-7; 7 positions match TRBD1. This CDR3 is 14 amino acids long. Trimming cost V 2 bases and J 4 bases; bases outside gene matches: 6. Germline V gene lookup returns CDR1 SGHRS and CDR2 YFSETQ. As DNA, the CDR3 is TGCGCCAGCAGCTTAGGACAGGTTGTTTACGAGCAGTACTTC. It codes for CASSLGQVVYEQYF.

The chain uses TRBV11-2 and TRBJ2-7; D not certain. This CDR3 spans 11 amino acids. Germline V CDR1 and CDR2: SGHAT, FQNNGV. The V end lost 4 bases, the J end lost 3 bases, and 4 bases lay between the germline ends. The CDR3 reads CASSYRYEQYF. The CDR3 DNA is TGTGCCAGCAGCTACCGCTACGAGCAGTACTTC.

The rearrangement uses TRBV7-9 and TRBJ2-1; 12 positions agree with TRBD2. With 3 bases clipped from V and 0 bases from J, the junction kept 6 bases outside the gene matches. The CDR3 has 18 amino acids. Germline CDR1 SEHNR, CDR2 FQNEAQ (reference sequence). CDR3 sequence (DNA): TGTGCCAGCAGCTTGCTAGCGGGAGGGCGCAGCTCCTACAATGAGCAGTTCTTC. Amino acid sequence: CASSLLAGGRSSYNEQFF.

The rearrangement links TRBV28 to TRBJ1-4; weak D call: TRBD1 (6 bases). CDR1 MDHEN and CDR2 SYDVKM come from the germline V gene. CDR3 length equals 18 residues. With 2 bases removed from V and 2 bases from J, the gap between germline ends came to 18 bases. The CDR3 reads CASSLPFVRRGTNEKLFF. CDR3 coding DNA: TGTGCCAGCAGTTTACCTTTCGTGAGGAGGGGGACTAATGAAAAACTGTTTTTT.

This chain links TRBV11-3 with TRBJ2-4, with 7 nucleotides matching TRBD1. The CDR3 extends over 14 amino acids. Germline CDR1 and CDR2: SGHNT and YENEEA. V shed 1 base and J 5 bases; nucleotides not matched to a gene: 2. CDR3 DNA: TGTGCCAGCAGCTTAGCTGGGACAGAAAACATTCAGTACTTC. Protein product: CASSLAGTENIQYF.

The chain uses TRBV28 and TRBJ2-7; D ambiguous. This CDR3 spans 13 amino acids. V was shortened by 3 bases and J by 6 bases, with 12 bases between the two germline ends. Germline V gives CDR1 MDHEN, CDR2 SYDVKM. CDR3 loop: CASSFPLPTEQYF. The CDR3 DNA sequence: TGTGCCAGCAGTTTCCCCTTACCTACCGAGCAGTACTTC.

The chain joins TRBV5-4 to TRBJ2-7, with TRBD1 matching over 8 bases. CDR3 length: 14 amino acids. The V gene end was trimmed by 4 bases and the J gene end by 3 bases; junction bases not matched to a gene: 6. The germline gives CDR1 SGHNT, CDR2 YYREEE (reference sequence). CDR3 nucleotide sequence: TGTGCCAGCAGCCGACAGGGGTTGAACTACGAGCAGTACTTC. Translated, it gives CASSRQGLNYEQYF.

This chain links TRBV6-6 with TRBJ2-3; D possibly corresponds to TRBD2 (7 bases). The CDR3 loop spans 15 amino acids. Per the germline V gene, CDR1 is MNHNY and CDR2 is SVGAGI (reference sequence). Trimming stripped 4 bases from V and 4 bases from J, with 15 bases between. The CDR3: CASSLGGLGADTQYF. CDR3 nucleotides: TGTGCCAGCAGTTTGGGGGGGCTTGGGGCAGATACGCAGTATTTT.

The chain employs TRBV10-3 and TRBJ2-7, with D perhaps matching TRBD1 (6 bases). The V and J ends lost 1 base and 6 bases respectively, with 16 bases between them. Germline CDR1 reads ENHRY; CDR2 reads SYGVKD. The CDR3 spans 15 residues. CDR3 in DNA: TGTGCCATCAGTGAGTTCGACAGGTCCCAAGGCGAGCAGTACTTC. Protein: CAISEFDRSQGEQYF.

The rearrangement uses TRBV6-5 and TRBJ2-1, with 9 bases matching TRBD1. The CDR3 totals 14 residues. The germline V gene has CDR1 MNHEY and CDR2 SVGAGI. Trimming took 4 bases from V and 7 from J; bases not matched to a gene: 5. The CDR3 region is CASSWGTGRNEQFF. For the CDR3, the DNA is TGTGCCAGCAGTTGGGGGACAGGGAGGAATGAGCAGTTCTTC.

This clone appeared once. The V call is TRBV5-6, the J call TRBJ1-3, with D hard to call. CDR3 length: 15 amino acids. Germline V gene lookup returns CDR1 SGHDT and CDR2 YYEEEE. The V end lost 4 bases, the J end lost 4 bases, and 15 bases lay between the germline ends. In nucleotides, the CDR3 is TGTGCCAGCAGCCCTTACCCACCCCCCGGAAACACCATATATTTT. Amino acids: CASSPYPPPGNTIYF.

This chain links TRBV7-6 with TRBJ2-7, with D possibly matching TRBD1 (5 bases). The CDR3 covers 13 residues. The germline V gene encodes CDR1 SGHVS and CDR2 FNYEAQ. V was trimmed by 5 bases and J by 3 bases, leaving 11 bases between them. CDR3 region: CASSRGILYEQYF. In DNA form, the CDR3 reads TGTGCCAGCAGCAGGGGTATCCTCTACGAGCAGTACTTC.

This clone has a single count. The chain has TRBV7-6 and TRBJ2-7, with 9 bases aligning to TRBD1. Unmatched junction bases numbered 8, after V lost 4 bases and J lost 1 base. The CDR3 runs to 16 residues. CDR1 SGHVS and CDR2 FNYEAQ come from the germline V gene. The CDR3 bases are TGTGCCAGCAGCTCCCAGACCGGGACAGGGTCCTACGAGCAGTACTTC. The encoded protein is CASSSQTGTGSYEQYF.

This chain links TRBV9 with TRBJ2-1; 13 bases map to TRBD2. This CDR3 region has 18 residues. Germline CDR1 is SGDLS and CDR2 is YYNGEE. Trimming cost V 0 bases and J 2 bases; bases outside gene matches: 5. CDR3 in DNA: TGTGCCAGCAGCGTAGGGCCCGGGACTAGCGGGGCCTACAATGAGCAGTTCTTC. Encoded protein: CASSVGPGTSGAYNEQFF.

Written as DNA, the CDR3 is TGTGCCAGCAGCCAAGTTTCGGCGAACACCGGGGAGCTGTTTTTT. Protein: CASSQVSANTGELFF. The genes are TRBV4-2 and TRBJ2-2; D is unclear. Trimming took 1 base from V and 0 from J, leaving 6 bases between them. This CDR3 is built from 15 residues. The germline V gene has CDR1 LGHNA and CDR2 YNFKEQ.

The chain links TRBV6-4 to TRBJ1-2; no clear D gene. There are 13 residues in the CDR3. Trimming took off 5 bases at V and 4 bases at J, with 11 bases between the two ends. CDR1 and CDR2 from the germline V gene are MRHNA and SNTAGT. The CDR3 loop reads CASSQGLGYGYTF. The CDR3 DNA reads as TGTGCCAGCAGTCAAGGCTTGGGCTATGGCTACACCTTC.

The genes are TRBV7-8 and TRBJ2-1; TRBD2 matches 14 bases. V lost 4 bases to trimming and J lost 9 bases; unmatched junction nucleotides: 5. The CDR3 length is 15 residues. Germline CDR1 and CDR2: SGHVS and FQNEAQ. The CDR3 coding sequence is TGTGCCAGCAGCTCGACCGGGACTAGCGGGAGTGAGCAGTTCTTC. Encoded protein: CASSSTGTSGSEQFF.

The chain has TRBV6-6 and TRBJ2-3; tentatively, D is TRBD1 (6 bases). The CDR3 is 16 residues long. From germline, CDR1 is MNHNY and CDR2 SVGAGI (reference sequence). V was clipped by 2 bases and J by 0 bases, with 12 bases between them. The CDR3 DNA reads TGTGCCAGCAGTTACATCAGGGGCCCAAGCACAGATACGCAGTATTTT. Its translation: CASSYIRGPSTDTQYF.

V is TRBV2 and J is TRBJ2-1; unclear D gene. CDR3 length equals 12 residues. Germline V gives CDR1 SNHLY, CDR2 FYNNEI. V dropped 7 bases and J dropped 5 bases, with 9 bases sitting between them. Written as DNA, the CDR3 is TGTGCCAGCAAATTATCCGACAATGAGCAGTTCTTC. Its protein is CASKLSDNEQFF.

This clone was counted a single time. V is TRBV19 and J is TRBJ1-2, with TRBD1 matching 8 bases. Germline V gene data show CDR1 as LNHDA and CDR2 as SQIVND (reference sequence). The CDR3 runs to 14 residues. Trimming at V came to 3 bases and at J to 2 bases, leaving 2 bases not matched to a gene. CDR3 in amino acids: CASSIRTGNYGYTF. CDR3 sequence (DNA): TGTGCCAGTAGTATCCGGACAGGGAACTATGGCTACACCTTC.

The chain joins TRBV6-6 to TRBJ1-2, with D unresolved. Germline CDR1 is MNHNY and CDR2 is SVGAGI (reference sequence). The V end was cut by 3 bases, the J end by 6 bases, with 8 bases between. CDR3 length equals 12 residues. For the CDR3, the DNA is TGTGCCAGCAGTTATCGAGTGGATGGCTACACCTTC. Translating gives CASSYRVDGYTF.

The chain recombines TRBV19 with TRBJ1-1; tentatively, D is TRBD1 (6 bases). The germline CDR1 and CDR2 sequences are LNHDA and SQIVND (reference sequence). Trimming took off 6 bases at V and 2 bases at J, with 13 bases between the two ends. This CDR3 region has 14 residues. CDR3 bases: TGTGCCAGTAGCCACCAGACAGGCAACACTGAAGCTTTCTTT. Protein product: CASSHQTGNTEAFF.

CDR3 bases: TGTGCCAGCAGCGAACAGGGGGCCGAGAAAGAGACCCAGTACTTC. Translation gives CASSEQGAEKETQYF. This sequence joins TRBV28 and TRBJ2-5, with 9 bases that match TRBD1. Trimming took 6 bases from V and 3 from J; bases not matched to a gene: 8. Looked up from germline, CDR1 is MDHEN and CDR2 is SYDVKM. The CDR3 length is 15 residues.

V and J are TRBV5-4 and TRBJ2-7; 10 bases are a match to TRBD2. J was trimmed by 0 bases and V by 0 bases; bases with no gene match: 6. This CDR3 has 17 amino acids. CDR1 is SGHNT, CDR2 YYREEE, per germline (reference sequence). CDR3 sequence: CASSLAEASGGSYEQYF. The CDR3 coding sequence is TGTGCCAGCAGCTTGGCCGAGGCTAGCGGGGGCTCCTACGAGCAGTACTTC.

V gene TRBV10-3 combines with J gene TRBJ1-2; 7 bases match TRBD1. V trimming: 6 bases; J trimming: 6 bases; junction bases outside the gene matches: 7. CDR3 length: 13 residues. Germline values: CDR1 ENHRY, CDR2 SYGVKD. CDR3 amino acids: CAIRTGVVDGYTF. The CDR3 DNA reads TGTGCCATCAGAACAGGGGTCGTTGATGGCTACACCTTC.

V and J are TRBV7-2 and TRBJ2-3; 9 nucleotides agree with TRBD2. The length of the CDR3 is 17 residues. V was clipped by 5 bases and J by 4 bases; unmatched bases: 13. Germline V gene lookup returns CDR1 SGHTA and CDR2 FQGNSA. The CDR3, as DNA: TGTGCCAGCAGCCCAACCGGGACTAGCCGCGGCCCAGATACGCAGTATTTT. Its protein product is CASSPTGTSRGPDTQYF.

The chain uses TRBV5-1 and TRBJ2-3, with D possibly matching TRBD2 (5 bases). Per germline, CDR1 SGHRS and CDR2 YFSETQ. CDR3 length: 14 amino acids. With 4 bases removed from V and 2 bases from J, the gap between germline ends came to 11 bases. The CDR3 reads CASSLEGNTDTQYF. In DNA form, the CDR3 reads TGCGCCAGCAGCCTCGAGGGAAACACAGATACGCAGTATTTT.

The V and J genes are TRBV19 and TRBJ2-7; 10 bases agree with TRBD1. Germline values: CDR1 LNHDA, CDR2 SQIVND (reference sequence). Trimming at V came to 10 bases and at J to 4 bases, leaving 13 bases not matched to a gene. There are 15 residues in the CDR3. CDR3 residues: CATPLAPGQGYEQYF. CDR3 bases: TGTGCCACCCCCCTGGCGCCGGGACAGGGGTACGAGCAGTACTTC.